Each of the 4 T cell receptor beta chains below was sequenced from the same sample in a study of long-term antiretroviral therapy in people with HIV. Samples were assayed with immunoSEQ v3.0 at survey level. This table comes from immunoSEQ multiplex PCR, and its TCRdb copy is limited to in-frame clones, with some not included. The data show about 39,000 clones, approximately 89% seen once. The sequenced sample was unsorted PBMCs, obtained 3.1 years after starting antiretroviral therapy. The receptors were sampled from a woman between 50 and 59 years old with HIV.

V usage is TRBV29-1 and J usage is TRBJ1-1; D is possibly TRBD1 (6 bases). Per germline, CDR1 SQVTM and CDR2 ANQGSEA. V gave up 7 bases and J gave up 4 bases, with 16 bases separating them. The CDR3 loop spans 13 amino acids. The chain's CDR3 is CSGQGSWATEAFF. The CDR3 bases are TGCAGCGGTCAGGGGAGTTGGGCCACTGAAGCTTTCTTT.

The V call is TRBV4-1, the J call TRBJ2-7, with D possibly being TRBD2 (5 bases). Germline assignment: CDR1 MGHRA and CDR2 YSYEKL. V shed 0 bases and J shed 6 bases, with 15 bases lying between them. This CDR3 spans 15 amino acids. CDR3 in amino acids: CASSQDRTPRFEQYF. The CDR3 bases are TGCGCCAGCAGCCAAGACCGGACTCCCCGTTTCGAGCAGTACTTC.

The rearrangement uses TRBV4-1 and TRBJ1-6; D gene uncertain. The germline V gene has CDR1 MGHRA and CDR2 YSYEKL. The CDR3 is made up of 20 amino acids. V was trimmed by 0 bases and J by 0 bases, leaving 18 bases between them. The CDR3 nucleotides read TGCGCCAGCAGCCAAGATGCGGGGAGTGGGTTGAGCTCCTATAATTCACCCCTCCACTTT. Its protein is CASSQDAGSGLSSYNSPLHF.

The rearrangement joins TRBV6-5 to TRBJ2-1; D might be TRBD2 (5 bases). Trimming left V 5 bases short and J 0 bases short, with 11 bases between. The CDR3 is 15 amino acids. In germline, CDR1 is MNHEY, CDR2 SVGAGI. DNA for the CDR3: TGTGCCAGCAGTGGGCGCGGGCGCTCCTACAATGAGCAGTTCTTC. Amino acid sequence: CASSGRGRSYNEQFF.